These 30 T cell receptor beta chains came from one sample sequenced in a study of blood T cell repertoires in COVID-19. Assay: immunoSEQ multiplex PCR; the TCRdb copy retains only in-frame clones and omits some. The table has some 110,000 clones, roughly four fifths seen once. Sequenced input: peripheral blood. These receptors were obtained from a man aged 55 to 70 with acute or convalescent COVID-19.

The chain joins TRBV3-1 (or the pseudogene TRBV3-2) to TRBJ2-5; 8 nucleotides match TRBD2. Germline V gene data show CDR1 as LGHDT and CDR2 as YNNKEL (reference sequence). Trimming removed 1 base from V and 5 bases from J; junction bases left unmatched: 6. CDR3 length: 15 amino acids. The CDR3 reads CASSQGLAFDETQYF. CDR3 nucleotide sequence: TGTGCCAGCAGCCAAGGACTAGCGTTTGATGAGACCCAGTACTTC.

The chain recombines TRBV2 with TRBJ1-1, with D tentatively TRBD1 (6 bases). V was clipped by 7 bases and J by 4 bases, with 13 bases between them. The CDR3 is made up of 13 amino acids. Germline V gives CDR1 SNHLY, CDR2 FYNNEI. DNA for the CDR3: TGTGCCAGCACCTCGACAGGTTTCACTGAAGCTTTCTTT. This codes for CASTSTGFTEAFF.

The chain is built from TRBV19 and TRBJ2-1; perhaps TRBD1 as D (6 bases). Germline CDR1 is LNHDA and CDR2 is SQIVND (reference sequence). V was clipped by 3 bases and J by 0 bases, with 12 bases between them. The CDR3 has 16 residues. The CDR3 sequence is CASSMGDRSSYNEQFF. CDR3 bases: TGTGCCAGTAGTATGGGAGACAGGAGCTCCTACAATGAGCAGTTCTTC.

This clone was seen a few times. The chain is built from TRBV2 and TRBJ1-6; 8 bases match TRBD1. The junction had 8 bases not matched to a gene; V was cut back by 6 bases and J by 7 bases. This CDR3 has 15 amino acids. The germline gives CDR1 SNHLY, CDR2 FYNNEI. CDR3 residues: CASRGGQGLNSPLHF. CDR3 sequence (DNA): TGTGCCAGCAGGGGAGGACAGGGTTTGAATTCACCCCTCCACTTT.

Here the CDR3 reads CASTTQGVSSYNSPLHF. In nucleotides, the CDR3 is TGTGCCAGCACCACCCAGGGGGTGAGCTCCTATAATTCACCCCTCCACTTT. The chain employs TRBV28 and TRBJ1-6; TRBD1 matches 7 bases. Germline V gene lookup returns CDR1 MDHEN and CDR2 SYDVKM. V shed 7 bases, J shed 0 bases, and the junction held 9 bases outside the gene matches. The CDR3 has 17 amino acids.

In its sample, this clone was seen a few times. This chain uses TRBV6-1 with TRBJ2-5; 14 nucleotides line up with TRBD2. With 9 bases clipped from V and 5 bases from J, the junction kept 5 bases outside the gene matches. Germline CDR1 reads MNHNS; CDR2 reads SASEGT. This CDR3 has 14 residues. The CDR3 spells CASGTSGSYETQYF. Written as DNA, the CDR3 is TGTGCCAGTGGGACTAGCGGGAGCTATGAGACCCAGTACTTC.

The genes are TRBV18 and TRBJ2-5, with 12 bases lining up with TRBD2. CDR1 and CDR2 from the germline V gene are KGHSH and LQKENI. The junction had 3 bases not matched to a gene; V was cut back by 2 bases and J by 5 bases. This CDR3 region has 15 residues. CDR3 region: CASSPLLAGGETQYF. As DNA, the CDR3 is TGTGCCAGCTCACCATTACTAGCGGGAGGTGAGACCCAGTACTTC.

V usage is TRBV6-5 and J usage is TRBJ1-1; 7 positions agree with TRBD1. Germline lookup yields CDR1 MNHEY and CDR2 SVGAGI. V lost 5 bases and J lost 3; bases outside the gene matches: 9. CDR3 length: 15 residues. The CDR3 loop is CASSQTGPRDTEAFF. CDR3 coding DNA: TGTGCCAGCAGTCAGACAGGGCCTAGGGACACTGAAGCTTTCTTT.

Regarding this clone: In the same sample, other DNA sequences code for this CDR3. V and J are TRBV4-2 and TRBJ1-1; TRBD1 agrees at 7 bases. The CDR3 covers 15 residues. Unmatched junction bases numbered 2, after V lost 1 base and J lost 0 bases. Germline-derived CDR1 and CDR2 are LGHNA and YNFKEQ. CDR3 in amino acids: CASSQGGQMNTEAFF. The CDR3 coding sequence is TGTGCCAGCAGCCAAGGGGGACAGATGAACACTGAAGCTTTCTTT.

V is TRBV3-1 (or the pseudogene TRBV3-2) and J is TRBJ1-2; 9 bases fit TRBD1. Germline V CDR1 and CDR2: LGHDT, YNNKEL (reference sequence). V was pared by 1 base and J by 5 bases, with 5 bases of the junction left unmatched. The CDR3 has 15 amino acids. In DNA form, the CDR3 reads TGTGCCAGCAGCCAAGCAGGGACAGGGCCATATGGCTACACCTTC. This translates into CASSQAGTGPYGYTF.

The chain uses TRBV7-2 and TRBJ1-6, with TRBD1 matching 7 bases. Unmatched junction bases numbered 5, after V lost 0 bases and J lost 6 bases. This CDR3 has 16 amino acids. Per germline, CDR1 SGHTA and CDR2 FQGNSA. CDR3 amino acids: CASSLAEGASNSPLHF. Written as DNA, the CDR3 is TGTGCCAGCAGCTTAGCTGAGGGGGCGAGTAATTCACCCCTCCACTTT.

In nucleotides, the CDR3 is TGTGCCAGCAGTTCTGGACAGGGGGCTTCCGGGGAGCTGTTTTTT. Translated: CASSSGQGASGELFF. The V gene is TRBV7-3, the J gene TRBJ2-2; 11 positions match TRBD1. Germline V lookup: CDR1 SGHTA, CDR2 FQGTGA. The CDR3 is 15 amino acids. V was pared by 6 bases and J by 6 bases, with 6 bases of the junction left unmatched.

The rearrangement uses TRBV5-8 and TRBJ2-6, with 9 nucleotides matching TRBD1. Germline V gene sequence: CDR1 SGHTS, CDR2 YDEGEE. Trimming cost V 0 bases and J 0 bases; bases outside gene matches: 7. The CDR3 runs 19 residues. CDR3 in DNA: TGTGCCAGCAGCTTGGAAAGGACAGGGGTGAGCTCTGGGGCCAACGTCCTGACTTTC. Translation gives CASSLERTGVSSGANVLTF.

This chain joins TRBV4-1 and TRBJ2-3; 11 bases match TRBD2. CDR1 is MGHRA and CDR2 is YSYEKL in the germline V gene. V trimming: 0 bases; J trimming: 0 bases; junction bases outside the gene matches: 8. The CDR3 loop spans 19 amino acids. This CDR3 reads CASSQDFLGLAASTDTQYF. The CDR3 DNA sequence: TGCGCCAGCAGCCAAGATTTCTTGGGACTAGCGGCTAGCACAGATACGCAGTATTTT.

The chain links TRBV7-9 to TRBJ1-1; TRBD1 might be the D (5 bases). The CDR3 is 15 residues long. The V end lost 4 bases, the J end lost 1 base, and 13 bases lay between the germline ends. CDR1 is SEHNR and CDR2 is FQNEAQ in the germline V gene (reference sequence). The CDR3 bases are TGTGCCAGCAGCTCGCGACAGATCGCGAACACTGAAGCTTTCTTT. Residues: CASSSRQIANTEAFF.

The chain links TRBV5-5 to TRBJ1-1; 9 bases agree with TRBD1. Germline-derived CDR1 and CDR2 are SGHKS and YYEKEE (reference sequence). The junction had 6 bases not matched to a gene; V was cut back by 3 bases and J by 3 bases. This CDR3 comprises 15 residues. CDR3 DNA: TGTGCCAGCAGCTGGGGACAGGGAGGGCACACTGAAGCTTTCTTT. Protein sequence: CASSWGQGGHTEAFF.

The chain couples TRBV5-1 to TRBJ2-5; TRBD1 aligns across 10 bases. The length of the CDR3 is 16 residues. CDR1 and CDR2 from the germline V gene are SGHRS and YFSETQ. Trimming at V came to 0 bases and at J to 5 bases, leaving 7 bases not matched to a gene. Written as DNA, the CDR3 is TGCGCCAGCAGCTTGGGAGGGACAGGGGCTGCTGAGACCCAGTACTTC. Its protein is CASSLGGTGAAETQYF.

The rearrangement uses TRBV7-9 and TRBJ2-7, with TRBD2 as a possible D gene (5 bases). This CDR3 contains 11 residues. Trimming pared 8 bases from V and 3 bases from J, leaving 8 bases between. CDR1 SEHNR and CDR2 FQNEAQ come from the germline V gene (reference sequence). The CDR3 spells CASAEGYEQYF. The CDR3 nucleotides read TGTGCCAGCGCAGAGGGCTACGAGCAGTACTTC. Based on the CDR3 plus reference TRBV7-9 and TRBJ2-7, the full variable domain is DTGVSQNPRHKITKRGQNVTFRCDPISEHNRLYWYRQTLGQGPEFLTYFQNEAQLEKSRLLSDRFSAERPKGSFSTLEIQRTEQGDSAMYLCASAEGYEQYFGPGTRLTVT.

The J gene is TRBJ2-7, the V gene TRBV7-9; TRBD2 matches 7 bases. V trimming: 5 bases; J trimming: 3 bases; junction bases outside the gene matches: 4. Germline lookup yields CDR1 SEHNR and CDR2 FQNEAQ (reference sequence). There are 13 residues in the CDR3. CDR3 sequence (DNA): TGTGCCAGCAGCACGGGGGGACTCTACGAGCAGTACTTC. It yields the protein CASSTGGLYEQYF.

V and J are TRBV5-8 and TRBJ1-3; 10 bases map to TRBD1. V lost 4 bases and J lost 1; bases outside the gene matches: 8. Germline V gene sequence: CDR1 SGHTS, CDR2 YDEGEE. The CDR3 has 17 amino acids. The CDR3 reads CASSPRTGGYSGNTIYF. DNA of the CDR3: TGTGCCAGCAGCCCAAGGACAGGGGGTTATTCTGGAAACACCATATATTTT.

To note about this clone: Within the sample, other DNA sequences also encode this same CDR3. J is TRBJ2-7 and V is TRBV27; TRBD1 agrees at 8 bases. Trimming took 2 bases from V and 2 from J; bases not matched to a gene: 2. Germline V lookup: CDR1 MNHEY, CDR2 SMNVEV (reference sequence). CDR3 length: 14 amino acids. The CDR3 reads CASSLRTGPYEQYF. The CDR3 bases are TGTGCCAGCAGTTTAAGGACAGGGCCCTACGAGCAGTACTTC.

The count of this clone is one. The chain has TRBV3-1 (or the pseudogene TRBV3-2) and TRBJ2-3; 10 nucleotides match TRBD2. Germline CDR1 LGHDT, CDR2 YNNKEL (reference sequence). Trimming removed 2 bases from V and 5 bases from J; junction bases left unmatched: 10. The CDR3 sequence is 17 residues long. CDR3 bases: TGTGCCAGCAGCCAATGGCTAGCGGGAGAAAGGGGAGATACGCAGTATTTT. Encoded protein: CASSQWLAGERGDTQYF.

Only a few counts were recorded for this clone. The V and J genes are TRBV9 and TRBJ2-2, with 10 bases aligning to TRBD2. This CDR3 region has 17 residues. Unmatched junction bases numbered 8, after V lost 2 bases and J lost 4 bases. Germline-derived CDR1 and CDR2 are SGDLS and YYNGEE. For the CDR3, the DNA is TGTGCCAGCAGCGTCCTTGGAGCGGGAGGGTTCACCGGGGAGCTGTTTTTT. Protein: CASSVLGAGGFTGELFF.

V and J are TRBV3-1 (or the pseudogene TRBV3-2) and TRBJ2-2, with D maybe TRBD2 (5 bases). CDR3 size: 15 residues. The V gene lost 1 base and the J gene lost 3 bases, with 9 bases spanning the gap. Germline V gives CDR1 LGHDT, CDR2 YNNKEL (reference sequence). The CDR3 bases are TGTGCCAGCAGCCAAGGAGGGTTCGACACCGGGGAGCTGTTTTTT. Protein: CASSQGGFDTGELFF.

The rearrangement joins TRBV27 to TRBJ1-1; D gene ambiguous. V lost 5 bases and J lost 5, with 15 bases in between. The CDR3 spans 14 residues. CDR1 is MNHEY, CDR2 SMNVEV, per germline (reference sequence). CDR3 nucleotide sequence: TGTGCCAGCAGTGGTCGGCAGCGGTGGACTGAAGCTTTCTTT. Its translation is CASSGRQRWTEAFF.

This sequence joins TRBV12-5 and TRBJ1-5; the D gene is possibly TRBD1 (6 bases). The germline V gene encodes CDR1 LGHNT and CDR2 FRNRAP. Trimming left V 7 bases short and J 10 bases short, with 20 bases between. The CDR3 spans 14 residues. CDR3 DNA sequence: TGTGCTAGTGCTTTCCAGGGGAAGACGGCACCCCAGCATTTT. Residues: CASAFQGKTAPQHF.

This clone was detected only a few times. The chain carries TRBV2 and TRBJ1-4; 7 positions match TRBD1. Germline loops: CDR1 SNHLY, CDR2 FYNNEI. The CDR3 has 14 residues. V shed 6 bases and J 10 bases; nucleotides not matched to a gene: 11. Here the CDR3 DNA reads TGTGCCAGCAGGTCCAGGGGGGAGAGTGGAAAACTGTTTTTT. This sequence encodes CASRSRGESGKLFF. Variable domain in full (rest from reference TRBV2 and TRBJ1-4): EPEVTQTPSHQVTQMGQEVILRCVPISNHLYFYWYRQILGQKVEFLVSFYNNEISEKSEIFDDQFSVERPDGSNFTLKIRSTKLEDSAMYFCASRSRGESGKLFFGSGTQLSVL.

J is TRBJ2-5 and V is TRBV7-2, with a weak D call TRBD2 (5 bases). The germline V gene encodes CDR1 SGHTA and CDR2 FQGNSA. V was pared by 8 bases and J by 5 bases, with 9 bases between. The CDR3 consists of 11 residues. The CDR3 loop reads CASGSRETQYF. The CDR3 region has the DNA TGTGCCAGCGGGAGCAGGGAGACCCAGTACTTC.

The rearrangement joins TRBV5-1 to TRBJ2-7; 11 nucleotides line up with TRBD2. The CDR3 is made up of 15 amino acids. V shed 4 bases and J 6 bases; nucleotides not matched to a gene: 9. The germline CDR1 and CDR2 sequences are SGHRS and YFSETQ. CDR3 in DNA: TGCGCCAGCAGCAACTCCCGACTAGCGGGAATCGAGCAGTACTTC. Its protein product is CASSNSRLAGIEQYF.

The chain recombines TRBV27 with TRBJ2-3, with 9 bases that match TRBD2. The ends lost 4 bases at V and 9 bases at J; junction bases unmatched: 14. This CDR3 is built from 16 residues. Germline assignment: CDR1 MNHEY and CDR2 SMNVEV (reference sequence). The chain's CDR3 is CASSSFGGRAGETQYF. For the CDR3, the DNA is TGTGCCAGCAGTTCCTTTGGCGGGAGGGCCGGGGAAACGCAGTATTTT.